Below, one T cell receptor (beta chain) is given with its context. Its antigen is not identified. V was shortened by 0 bases and J by 5 bases, with 11 bases between the two germline ends. This CDR3 has 15 amino acids. The germline V gene has CDR1 LNHNV and CDR2 YYDKDF (reference sequence). Indicated treatment: treatment-naive control, cytoreductive nephrectomy. This entry is derived from a study of radiation and T cells in renal cell carcinoma. The table came from immunoSEQ multiplex PCR; TCRdb's copy has only in-frame clones and leaves some out. Of some 20,000 clones in the sample, over 50% were seen once. Study-wide results and caveats: In nephrectomy-only tumors, top 100 clonotypes averaged approximately 40%, versus around 50% irradiated.

The rearrangement links TRBV15 to TRBJ1-5; D remains unclear. This material consisted of tumor tissue, taken from a patient whose treatment was nephrectomy without radiotherapy. This clonotype originated in a man aged 50 to 59 with renal cell carcinoma. DNA for the CDR3: TGTGCCACCAGCAGAGATGTGGGAGCACATCAGCCCCAGCATTTT. This gives the protein CATSRDVGAHQPQHF.